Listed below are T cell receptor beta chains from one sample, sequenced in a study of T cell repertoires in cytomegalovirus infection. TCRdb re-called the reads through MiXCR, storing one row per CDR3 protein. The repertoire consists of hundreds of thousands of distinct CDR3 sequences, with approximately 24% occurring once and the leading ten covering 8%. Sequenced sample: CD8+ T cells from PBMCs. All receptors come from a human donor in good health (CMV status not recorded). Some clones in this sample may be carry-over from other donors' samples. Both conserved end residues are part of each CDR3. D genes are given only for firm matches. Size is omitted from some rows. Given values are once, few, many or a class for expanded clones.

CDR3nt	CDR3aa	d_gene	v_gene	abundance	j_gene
TGTGCCACCAGCCTCGGCCCGCTTCTCACAGATACGCAGTATTTT	CATSLGPLLTDTQYF	.	TRBV15	few	TRBJ2-3
TGTGTCACCAGTGATTTGCGGAGGGACACCGGGGAGCTGTTTTTT	CVTSDLRRDTGELFF	.	TRBV24-1	.	TRBJ2-2
TGTGCCACGATAGCGGGGGCGGACAATGAGCAGTTCTTC	CATIAGADNEQFF	TRBD2	TRBV10-3	few	TRBJ2-1
TGTGTCAGCAGCCCGGACGGGACTAGAGATGAGCAGTTCTTC	CVSSPDGTRDEQFF	TRBD2	TRBV7-8	.	TRBJ2-1
TGCAGTGCTAGAGATCGAGGTCCGTTGAAACTGTTTTTT	CSARDRGPLKLFF	.	TRBV20-1	few	TRBJ1-4
TGTGTCAGCAGCTCACAAGGGGGACCCAACAAAGCAGATACGCAGTGTTTT	CVSSSQGGPNKADTQCF	.	TRBV7-6	.	TRBJ2-3
TGTGCCAGCAGCCCTCCCGAAGCGGGGGGGCCAGGGGAGACCCAGTACTTC	CASSPPEAGGPGETQYF	TRBD2	TRBV7-9	few	TRBJ2-5
TGCGCCAGCAGCTTAAATCCGGCTTTGTTTGTCGGTGGGGCCAACGTCCTGACTTTC	CASSLNPALFVGGANVLTF	.	TRBV5-1	.	TRBJ2-6
TGTGCCATCAGTGGGGATACTAGCGGGGGGGCAAATACGCAGTATTTT	CAISGDTSGGANTQYF	TRBD2	TRBV10-3	.	TRBJ2-3
TGCAGTGCTAGAGATCCGACAGATTCCTCCTACGAGCAGTACTTC	CSARDPTDSSYEQYF	.	TRBV20-1	few	TRBJ2-7
TGTGCCAGCAGCCCGAGTACAGGATACTATAATTCACCCCTCCACTTT	CASSPSTGYYNSPLHF	.	TRBV7-9	.	TRBJ1-6
TGTGCCATCAGTAACAGGGGGCCCTACGAGCAGTACTTC	CAISNRGPYEQYF	TRBD1	TRBV10-3	.	TRBJ2-7
TGTGCCAGCAGTTTAGGACAGGGGTGGCGTCGGACTGAAGCTTTCTTT	CASSLGQGWRRTEAFF	TRBD1	TRBV28	few	TRBJ1-1
TGCAGTGCTACCCAGGGACGGACAAATTCACCCCTCCACTTT	CSATQGRTNSPLHF	.	TRBV20-1	few	TRBJ1-6
TGTGCCAGCAGCTTGGGTTACAGGGGAAAGGATGGCTACACCTTC	CASSLGYRGKDGYTF	TRBD1	TRBV5-6	many	TRBJ1-2
TGTGCTAGTGGTCCCCATACAACCCCGAACAGGGAGGAGGGCTACACCTTC	CASGPHTTPNREEGYTF	.	TRBV12-5	few	TRBJ1-2
TGTGCCAGCAGCTTAGTCGTAGGCGAAGTGGACATTCAGTACTTC	CASSLVVGEVDIQYF	.	TRBV7-2	many	TRBJ2-4
TGTGCCAGCAGTATAAGAGCGGGGGCGTACAATGAGCAGTTCTTC	CASSIRAGAYNEQFF	TRBD2	TRBV2	.	TRBJ2-1
TGTGCCAGCAGTTTTTACCCCACGGACTCTGGGACTGAAGCTTTCTTT	CASSFYPTDSGTEAFF	.	TRBV28	many	TRBJ1-1
TGTGCCAGCACCCCCGGGGGGCGTCAGCCCCAGCATTTT	CASTPGGRQPQHF	.	TRBV6-2/TRBV6-3	.	TRBJ1-5
TGTGCCAGCAGCCAAGAAATTAGCGGGGCTTACTCCTACAATGAGCAGTTCTTC	CASSQEISGAYSYNEQFF	TRBD2	TRBV14	few	TRBJ2-1
TGTGCCAGCAGCGCCGGGACAGGGGGCTCCTACGAGCAGTACTTC	CASSAGTGGSYEQYF	TRBD1	TRBV9	.	TRBJ2-7
TGTGCCATCCCAGGGCAGGGTTCGTTCTTC	CAIPGQGSFF	.	TRBV7-4	.	TRBJ2-1
TGTGCCAGCAGCTTAGAACCGACAGGGCACGACACCGGGGAGCTGTTTTTT	CASSLEPTGHDTGELFF	TRBD1	TRBV7-6	many	TRBJ2-2
TGTGCCACCACTCCCTTATCGGGACACGGAAACACCATATATTTT	CATTPLSGHGNTIYF	.	TRBV24-1	.	TRBJ1-3
TGTGCCAGCAGCTTTGAACAGGGTCGGGGTAGCAATCAGCCCCAGCATTTT	CASSFEQGRGSNQPQHF	.	TRBV7-8	few	TRBJ1-5
TGCGCCAGCAGCCAAGGGGACAGGGCGACAGATACGCAGTATTTT	CASSQGDRATDTQYF	TRBD1	TRBV4-1	.	TRBJ2-3
TGTGCCAGCAGCGACCGGGATGCCCCCTACGAGCAGTACTTC	CASSDRDAPYEQYF	.	TRBV7-9	few	TRBJ2-7
TGTGCCAGCAGTTTAGACCCCATCAGGAGCAATCAGCCCCAGCATTTT	CASSLDPIRSNQPQHF	.	TRBV28	few	TRBJ1-5
TGTGCCAGCAGCTTAAGCGGTGGCAGGTTGGAGACCCAGTACTTC	CASSLSGGRLETQYF	.	TRBV11-1	many	TRBJ2-5
TGTGCCAGCAGAAAACCCCCGGACACCTACTTC	CASRKPPDTYF	.	TRBV7-9	many	TRBJ2-4
TGTGCCAGCAGCCCTGGGACACCGAGTCGTAGGAGCTCCTACGAGCAGTACTTC	CASSPGTPSRRSSYEQYF	.	TRBV7-2	many	TRBJ2-7
TGTGTCAGCAGTACGGGTCGTTACGAGCAGTACTTC	CVSSTGRYEQYF	.	TRBV12-3/TRBV12-4	.	TRBJ2-7